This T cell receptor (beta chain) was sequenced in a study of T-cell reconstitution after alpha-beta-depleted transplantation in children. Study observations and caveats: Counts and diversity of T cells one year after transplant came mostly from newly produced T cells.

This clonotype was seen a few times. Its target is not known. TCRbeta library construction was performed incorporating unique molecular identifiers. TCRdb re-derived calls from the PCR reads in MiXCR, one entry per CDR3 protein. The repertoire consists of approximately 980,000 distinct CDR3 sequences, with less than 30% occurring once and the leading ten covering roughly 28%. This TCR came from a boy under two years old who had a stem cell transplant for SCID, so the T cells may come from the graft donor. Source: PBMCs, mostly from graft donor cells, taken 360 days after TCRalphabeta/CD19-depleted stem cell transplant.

The CDR3 is CASSYHREGNNSPLHF. The CDR3 DNA reads as TGTGCCAGCAGTTACCACAGGGAGGGAAACAATTCACCCCTCCACTTT. This chain links TRBV6-5 with TRBJ1-6, with a weak D call TRBD1 (6 bases). This CDR3 region has 16 residues. Germline loops: CDR1 MNHEY, CDR2 SVGAGI. Deletions cut 2 bases from V and 7 bases from J, with 15 bases between.